Each of the 31 T cell receptor beta chains below was sequenced from the same sample in a study of blood T cells in healthy people across ages. A J-beta primer mix and a sample-barcoded 5' primer were used in a second PCR of roughly 7 to 12 cycles. MiXCR, applied by TCRdb to the 5' RACE reads, yields one record per CDR3 protein. The top ten clones hold 30% to 40% of a sample with approximately 600,000 distinct CDR3 sequences, 58% of them seen once. The sample comprised blood. These receptors were taken from a man aged 55 to 69 in good health.

This clonotype was seen just once. The chain carries TRBV3-1 and TRBJ2-1; D gene unclear. The V gene lost 2 bases and the J gene lost 6 bases, with 5 bases spanning the gap. The germline V gene has CDR1 LGHDT and CDR2 YNNKEL (reference sequence). This CDR3 region has 12 residues. In DNA form, the CDR3 reads TGTGCCAGCAGCCAATTTAGCAATGAGCAGTTCTTC. This sequence encodes CASSQFSNEQFF.

This clonotype was seen more than once but under ten times. V and J are TRBV11-2 and TRBJ2-7; the D is unclear. Trimming removed 5 bases at V and 0 bases at J, with 8 bases between. CDR3 size: 13 residues. Germline values: CDR1 SGHAT, CDR2 FQNNGV. CDR3 in amino acids: CASSPPFSYEQYF. In nucleotides, the CDR3 is TGTGCCAGCAGCCCACCTTTCTCCTACGAGCAGTACTTC.

The J gene is TRBJ2-3, the V gene TRBV11-2; 8 bases line up with TRBD2. J gave up 1 base and V 5 bases, and 8 bases lay outside the gene matches. Germline V gene data show CDR1 as SGHAT and CDR2 as FQNNGV. This CDR3 is 16 amino acids long. CDR3 coding DNA: TGTGCCAGCAGCGCCCGGGGGGGCCCGGGCACAGATACGCAGTATTTT. Encoded protein: CASSARGGPGTDTQYF.

The rearrangement joins TRBV25-1 to TRBJ1-1, with D possibly being TRBD1 (5 bases). The CDR3 spans 13 residues. The V gene's germline CDR1 is MGHDK and CDR2 SYGVNS. V shed 1 base and J shed 4 bases, with 7 bases lying between them. CDR3 sequence reads: CASSEWGVTEAFF. The CDR3 nucleotides are TGTGCCAGCAGTGAATGGGGGGTCACTGAAGCTTTCTTT.

V is TRBV6-5 and J is TRBJ2-4; D is possibly TRBD2 (6 bases). The CDR3 spans 15 residues. V dropped 5 bases and J dropped 0 bases, with 11 bases sitting between them. CDR1 and CDR2 from the germline V gene are MNHEY and SVGAGI. CDR3 protein: CASSGGTVAKNIQYF. In DNA, the CDR3 is TGTGCCAGCAGTGGAGGGACGGTAGCCAAAAACATTCAGTACTTC.

This chain links TRBV18 with TRBJ1-6; D uncertain. CDR1 is KGHSH, CDR2 LQKENI, per germline. Between the trimmed V and J ends, which lost 4 bases and 6 bases, there was a span of 19 bases. The CDR3 has 17 residues. In DNA form, the CDR3 reads TGTGCCAGCTCACTCCCTCGAATCTCCGCCGTTAATTCACCCCTCCACTTT. The encoded protein is CASSLPRISAVNSPLHF.

This clonotype has a handful of counts. The chain couples TRBV6-6 to TRBJ1-6; D gene unclear. Germline V gives CDR1 MNHNY, CDR2 SVGAGI (reference sequence). CDR3 length: 17 residues. Trimming stripped 7 bases from V and 4 bases from J, with 20 bases between. CDR3 protein: CASKEGGGRPYNSPLHF. DNA of the CDR3: TGTGCCAGCAAGGAGGGAGGAGGGCGGCCTTATAATTCACCCCTCCACTTT.

This clonotype appeared once. This chain links TRBV18 with TRBJ2-7; 7 bases match TRBD2. The V gene end was trimmed by 2 bases and the J gene end by 1 base; junction bases not matched to a gene: 5. Germline CDR1 is KGHSH and CDR2 is LQKENI. The CDR3 spans 15 residues. The CDR3 protein is CASSPGVAGSYEQYF. CDR3 sequence (DNA): TGTGCCAGCTCACCAGGGGTAGCGGGTTCCTACGAGCAGTACTTC.

The genes are TRBV21-1 and TRBJ1-6. TRBV21-1 is deemed a pseudogene. The CDR3 has 18 amino acids. As DNA, the CDR3 is TGTGCCAGCAGCAAAGTGAGGGCAGGGATCTCCTATAATTCACCCCTCCACTTT. Amino acid sequence: CASSKVRAGISYNSPLHF.

The chain links TRBV29-1 to TRBJ1-1, with D possibly being TRBD1 (5 bases). The CDR3 has 13 residues. Trimming pared 7 bases from V and 4 bases from J, leaving 16 bases between. Germline V CDR1 and CDR2: SQVTM, ANQGSEA. The CDR3 DNA reads TGCAGCGCGGTCAGGGCGAAAGGCACTGAAGCTTTCTTT. It specifies CSAVRAKGTEAFF.

The rearrangement links TRBV7-8 to TRBJ2-7; TRBD2 matches 10 bases. V lost 6 bases to trimming and J lost 3 bases; unmatched junction nucleotides: 2. Looked up from germline, CDR1 is SGHVS and CDR2 is FQNEAQ. The CDR3 is made up of 13 amino acids. The CDR3 region has the DNA TGTGCCAGCAGAGCGGGGGGGAACTACGAGCAGTACTTC. Translating gives CASRAGGNYEQYF.

The table lists this clonotype with a few counts. The chain carries TRBV7-2 and TRBJ2-4, with 7 positions matching TRBD1. CDR3 length equals 12 residues. Germline-derived CDR1 and CDR2 are SGHTA and FQGNSA. With 4 bases clipped from V and 13 bases from J, the junction kept 7 bases outside the gene matches. For the CDR3, the DNA is TGTGCCAGCAGCTCAAGACAGGGCGGGCAGTACTTC. Protein sequence: CASSSRQGGQYF.

The rearrangement joins TRBV6-5 to TRBJ2-7, with TRBD1 identical over 8 bases. The CDR3 totals 14 residues. CDR1 and CDR2 from the germline V gene are MNHEY and SVGAGI. J was trimmed by 2 bases and V by 5 bases; bases with no gene match: 5. The CDR3 DNA reads as TGTGCCAGCAGTGGGACAGGAGGCCCCTACGAGCAGTACTTC. The encoded protein is CASSGTGGPYEQYF.

The chain joins TRBV4-1 to TRBJ2-7, with TRBD2 identical over 8 bases. Germline V gene sequence: CDR1 MGHRA, CDR2 YSYEKL. V trimming: 1 base; J trimming: 2 bases; junction bases outside the gene matches: 7. CDR3 size: 16 residues. CDR3 nucleotides: TGCGCCAGCAGCCAAGGCGGACTAGCAGTCCCCTACGAGCAGTACTTC. This encodes CASSQGGLAVPYEQYF.

The chain uses TRBV2 and TRBJ2-5; 8 bases are a match to TRBD2. Germline V gene lookup returns CDR1 SNHLY and CDR2 FYNNEI. J gave up 4 bases and V 5 bases, and 6 bases lay outside the gene matches. There are 14 residues in the CDR3. Written as DNA, the CDR3 is TGTGCCAGCAGTCGGGAGGGTATTCCAGAGACCCAGTACTTC. Protein: CASSREGIPETQYF.

The CDR3, as DNA: TGCAGTGCTAGGGCAGGGCAGCCTCCCTACGAGCAGTACTTC. It translates to CSARAGQPPYEQYF. This rearrangement joins TRBV20-1 to TRBJ2-7, with D perhaps TRBD1 (5 bases). The germline V gene encodes CDR1 DFQATT and CDR2 SNEGSKA (reference sequence). The CDR3 runs 14 residues. Between the trimmed V and J ends, which lost 3 bases and 2 bases, there was a span of 14 bases.

The chain joins TRBV7-2 to TRBJ2-2; perhaps D is TRBD1 or TRBD2 (6 bases each). Germline CDR1 SGHTA, CDR2 FQGNSA. CDR3 length: 17 amino acids. V was clipped by 1 base and J by 6 bases, with 18 bases between them. The CDR3 reads CASSLGRRGAFAGELFF. For the CDR3, the DNA is TGTGCCAGCAGCTTAGGCAGGAGGGGGGCATTCGCCGGGGAGCTGTTTTTT. Based on the CDR3 plus reference TRBV7-2 and TRBJ2-2, the full variable domain is GAGVSQSPSNKVTEKGKDVELRCDPISGHTALYWYRQSLGQGLEFLIYFQGNSAPDKSGLPSDRFSAERTGGSVSTLTIQRTQQEDSAVYLCASSLGRRGAFAGELFFGEGSRLTVL.

The V call is TRBV12-3 or TRBV12-4, the J call TRBJ2-1, with 8 nucleotides matching TRBD1. Near its end, the DNA agrees better with TRBJ2-7, so the J call may be wrong. The CDR3 has 13 residues. The CDR3, as DNA: TGTGCCAGCAGCCAGGGGGCTGTCTCGGAGCAGTACTTC. Translated: CASSQGAVSEQYF.

V gene TRBV5-6 combines with J gene TRBJ1-1; TRBD1 matches 10 bases. The CDR3 has 16 residues. The germline V gene encodes CDR1 SGHDT and CDR2 YYEEEE. After removal of 3 bases from V and 4 bases from J, the junction contained 9 bases not matched to a gene. The CDR3 sequence is CASSSRQGARGTEAFF. DNA of the CDR3: TGTGCCAGCAGCTCCCGACAGGGGGCGCGGGGCACTGAAGCTTTCTTT.

This clonotype has just one count. The genes are TRBV29-1 and TRBJ2-7; 7 bases fit TRBD2. Germline V CDR1 and CDR2: SQVTM, ANQGSEA. The trim removed 5 bases at V and 4 bases at J, leaving 5 bases unmatched. The CDR3 length is 12 residues. The CDR3, as DNA: TGCAGCGTTCTGCGGGGGAGTTACGAGCAGTACTTC. As protein: CSVLRGSYEQYF.

The J gene is TRBJ2-1, the V gene TRBV29-1; a weak D match, TRBD2 (6 bases). Trimming shortened V by 3 bases and J by 9 bases, and 12 bases separated the two germline ends. The length of the CDR3 is 12 residues. Germline V lookup: CDR1 SQVTM, CDR2 ANQGSEA. DNA of the CDR3: TGCAGCGTTGAGCGGGGATTAGCTGAGCAGTTCTTC. Amino acids: CSVERGLAEQFF.

The chain joins TRBV21-1 to TRBJ2-3; the table's D call, TRBD1, has no DNA check behind it. TRBV21-1 is marked as a pseudogene. The CDR3 consists of 17 residues. Written as DNA, the CDR3 is TGTGCCAGCAGCAAGATCCCGGGCAGGGGATGGACAGATACGCAGTATTTT. Protein sequence: CASSKIPGRGWTDTQYF.

The rearrangement links TRBV12-3 or TRBV12-4 to TRBJ2-1; 9 positions agree with TRBD2. The CDR3 loop spans 15 amino acids. The ends lost 5 bases at V and 10 bases at J; junction bases unmatched: 12. CDR3 sequence: CASSPQPGLASEQFF. The CDR3 nucleotides are TGTGCCAGCAGTCCTCAACCGGGACTAGCATCCGAGCAGTTCTTC.

The chain uses TRBV6-1 and TRBJ1-2; 7 bases agree with TRBD1. CDR3 length equals 14 residues. J lost 0 bases, V lost 3 bases, and 1 base had no gene match. Germline loops: CDR1 MNHNS, CDR2 SASEGT. In DNA form, the CDR3 reads TGTGCCAGCAGTGACGGGACAGCTAACTATGGCTACACCTTC. Its protein is CASSDGTANYGYTF.

The genes are TRBV5-1 and TRBJ2-1; D is undetermined. CDR1 and CDR2 from the germline V gene are SGHRS and YFSETQ. This CDR3 contains 12 residues. V lost 4 bases and J lost 13, with 15 bases in between. As DNA, the CDR3 is TGCGCCAGCAGCACAGAGTGGGGTCAACAGTTCTTC. Translated, it gives CASSTEWGQQFF.

The chain carries TRBV20-1 and TRBJ1-4; a weak D match, TRBD1 (5 bases). V shed 0 bases and J shed 10 bases, with 21 bases lying between them. The CDR3 runs to 16 residues. Germline assignment: CDR1 DFQATT and CDR2 SNEGSKA (reference sequence). The CDR3 nucleotides are TGCAGTGCTAGAGATCGTCAGGGAGGATTAATCGGAAAACTGTTTTTT. This codes for CSARDRQGGLIGKLFF.

In its sample, this clonotype was seen a few times. The V call is TRBV7-9, the J call TRBJ1-2; possibly TRBD1 for D (5 bases). The CDR3 has 14 residues. CDR1 and CDR2 from the germline V gene are SEHNR and FQNEAQ (reference sequence). The ends were cut back, 5 bases at V and 1 base at J, with 11 bases in the middle. DNA of the CDR3: TGTGCCAGCAGCGGGACCCTCCGTAACTATGGCTACACCTTC. It specifies CASSGTLRNYGYTF.

This chain connects TRBV7-2 to TRBJ1-4; D remains unclear. V lost 5 bases to trimming and J lost 6 bases, with 10 bases between them. The V gene's germline CDR1 is SGHTA and CDR2 FQGNSA. This CDR3 has 13 residues. The chain's CDR3 is CASSLSTDEKLFF. CDR3 coding DNA: TGTGCCAGCAGCCTCTCCACGGATGAAAAACTGTTTTTT.

This chain connects TRBV3-1 to TRBJ2-5; D is ambiguous. This CDR3 comprises 15 residues. Per germline, CDR1 LGHDT and CDR2 YNNKEL (reference sequence). V was pared by 1 base and J by 5 bases, with 14 bases between. The CDR3 loop reads CASSQARTARETQYF. CDR3 DNA: TGTGCCAGCAGCCAAGCGCGGACGGCCCGGGAGACCCAGTACTTC.

J is TRBJ2-7 and V is TRBV5-6; 10 bases match TRBD2. The CDR3 extends over 15 amino acids. Trimming took 4 bases from V and 1 from J; bases not matched to a gene: 5. CDR1 SGHDT and CDR2 YYEEEE come from the germline V gene. The CDR3 sequence: CASSPGLAPSYEQYF. As DNA, the CDR3 is TGTGCCAGCAGCCCGGGACTAGCGCCTTCCTACGAGCAGTACTTC.

V and J are TRBV20-1 and TRBJ2-5; 9 nucleotides align to TRBD2. This CDR3 region has 15 residues. Germline V gene lookup returns CDR1 DFQATT and CDR2 SNEGSKA (reference sequence). The trim removed 3 bases at V and 4 bases at J, leaving 9 bases unmatched. CDR3 protein: CSARMGLAGTETQYF. The CDR3, as DNA: TGCAGTGCTAGGATGGGGCTAGCGGGGACAGAGACCCAGTACTTC.